These 10 T cell receptor beta chains originate from one sample sequenced in a study of T cell changes during pregnancy in multiple sclerosis. This table comes from immunoSEQ multiplex PCR, and its TCRdb copy is limited to in-frame clones, with some not included. The sample lists some 61,000 clones; 91% were seen once. This sample comprised peripheral blood, obtained in the second trimester of pregnancy. The origin of the receptors is a female donor with multiple sclerosis, enrolled in a pregnancy study.

This clone was counted between two and nine times. V gene TRBV4-2 combines with J gene TRBJ2-3; 11 nucleotides match TRBD2. V dropped 1 base and J dropped 5; count of bases not matched to a gene: 8. From germline, CDR1 is LGHNA and CDR2 YNFKEQ. The CDR3 has 17 residues. This chain's CDR3 is CASSQGMELAGEDTQYF. The CDR3, as DNA: TGTGCCAGCAGCCAAGGAATGGAACTAGCGGGGGAAGATACGCAGTATTTT.

This chain links TRBV5-1 with TRBJ2-1; 10 bases line up with TRBD2. Trimming took 0 bases from V and 5 from J; bases not matched to a gene: 11. Germline CDR1 reads SGHRS; CDR2 reads YFSETQ. The CDR3 runs 18 residues. CDR3 nucleotides: TGCGCCAGCAGCTTGGGCCTAGCGGGGGCCGCTTCCCACAATGAGCAGTTCTTC. Translating gives CASSLGLAGAASHNEQFF.

The J gene is TRBJ2-3, the V gene TRBV7-3; D unclear. In germline, CDR1 is SGHTA, CDR2 FQGTGA. V was pared by 5 bases and J by 0 bases, with 9 bases between. This CDR3 is built from 14 residues. CDR3 sequence (DNA): TGTGCCAGCAGCCGAGGAGCTAGCACAGATACGCAGTATTTT. It yields the protein CASSRGASTDTQYF.

The V call is TRBV5-4, the J call TRBJ2-1; the D is unclear. V dropped 0 bases and J dropped 9 bases, with 10 bases sitting between them. Germline V gives CDR1 SGHNT, CDR2 YYREEE (reference sequence). This CDR3 is built from 13 residues. This CDR3 reads CASSLVSTGEQFF. CDR3 nucleotide sequence: TGTGCCAGCAGCTTGGTGTCGACTGGTGAGCAGTTCTTC. The full variable domain, rest sourced from reference TRBV5-4 and TRBJ2-1, is ETGVTQSPTHLIKTRGQQVTLRCSSQSGHNTVSWYQQALGQGPQFIFQYYREEENGRGNFPPRFSGLQFPNYSSELNVNALELDDSALYLCASSLVSTGEQFFGPGTRLTVL.

The V call is TRBV10-3, the J call TRBJ2-7, with TRBD1 identical over 8 bases. The V segment lost 6 bases and the J segment 6 bases; nucleotides outside the gene matches: 7. Per germline, CDR1 ENHRY and CDR2 SYGVKD. This CDR3 is 13 amino acids long. CDR3 bases: TGTGCCATCAGCCCAGGACAGGGATCCGAGCAGTACTTC. Its protein product is CAISPGQGSEQYF.

V gene TRBV25-1 combines with J gene TRBJ2-1; D gene uncertain. Trimming took 2 bases from V and 11 from J, leaving 10 bases between them. CDR1 is MGHDK and CDR2 is SYGVNS in the germline V gene. This CDR3 has 12 residues. Here the CDR3 reads CASSEIYGQQFF. The CDR3 DNA sequence: TGTGCCAGCAGTGAAATCTATGGTCAGCAGTTCTTC.

The chain recombines TRBV19 with TRBJ1-1; D may be TRBD1 (6 bases). The CDR3 covers 12 residues. Germline assignment: CDR1 LNHDA and CDR2 SQIVND (reference sequence). Trimming shortened V by 7 bases and J by 5 bases, and 11 bases separated the two germline ends. The CDR3 DNA is TGTGCCAGTACTCAGGGGTGGACTGAAGCTTTCTTT. It specifies CASTQGWTEAFF. Using reference TRBV19 and TRBJ1-1 for the parts outside the CDR3, the full variable domain is DGGITQSPKYLFRKEGQNVTLSCEQNLNHDAMYWYRQDPGQGLRLIYYSQIVNDFQKGDIAEGYSVSREKKESFPLTVTSAQKNPTAFYLCASTQGWTEAFFGQGTRLTVV.

The genes are TRBV7-3 and TRBJ1-5; tentatively, D is TRBD1 (5 bases). Germline V CDR1 and CDR2: SGHTA, FQGTGA. Trimming left V 4 bases short and J 4 bases short, with 8 bases between. The CDR3 spans 13 residues. The CDR3 is CASSSDSNQPQHF. The DNA for the CDR3 is TGTGCCAGCAGCTCCGACAGTAATCAGCCCCAGCATTTT. Supplemented by reference TRBV7-3 and TRBJ1-5, the full variable domain reads GAGVSQTPSNKVTEKGKYVELRCDPISGHTALYWYRQSLGQGPEFLIYFQGTGAADDSGLPNDRFFAVRPEGSVSTLKIQRTERGDSAVYLCASSSDSNQPQHFGDGTRLSIL.

The chain has TRBV5-6 and TRBJ1-3; possible D gene TRBD1, 5 bases. V gave up 8 bases and J gave up 0 bases, with 18 bases separating them. The CDR3 contains 16 residues. Germline assignment: CDR1 SGHDT and CDR2 YYEEEE. CDR3 DNA: TGTGCCAGTGAGCAGGGCGTTAGGGGCTCTGGAAACACCATATATTTT. Protein product: CASEQGVRGSGNTIYF.

This chain joins TRBV7-2 and TRBJ2-7; 10 nucleotides align to TRBD1. Germline CDR1 SGHTA, CDR2 FQGNSA. J gave up 6 bases and V 7 bases, and 9 bases lay outside the gene matches. This CDR3 is 14 amino acids long. CDR3 sequence reads: CASNPDRGLGEQYF. CDR3 bases: TGTGCCAGCAACCCTGACAGGGGGCTGGGCGAGCAGTACTTC.